This T cell receptor beta chain was captured by sequencing in a study of blood T cells in healthy people across ages. Study-wide results and caveats: Those diversity estimates obtained from one million T cells were thought to be underestimates. Across samples, TCR beta diversity tracked strongly with naive T cell percentage. Unsorted PBMC input precluded a conclusive naive versus antigen-experienced comparison.

A sample-barcoded 5' primer and a J-beta primer mix were used in a second PCR of roughly 7 to 11 cycles. A template-switch adaptor with 12 random nucleotides tagged each cDNA molecule. TCRdb itself ran the 5' RACE reads through MiXCR, one entry per CDR3 protein. Here the sample spans over a million distinct CDR3 sequences, roughly 45% being singletons. Turning to this clonotype: Its antigen is not known.

The specimen was blood. The sequence was collected from a woman aged 60-75 years in good health.

The CDR3 sequence: CASSQVDSGGGPYEQYF. CDR3 in DNA: TGTGCCAGCAGCCAAGTTGATAGCGGGGGGGGGCCCTACGAGCAGTACTTC. V and J are TRBV4-2 and TRBJ2-7; TRBD2 agrees at 11 bases. The CDR3 contains 17 residues. Germline CDR1 is LGHNA and CDR2 is YNFKEQ. J was trimmed by 2 bases and V by 1 base; bases with no gene match: 7.